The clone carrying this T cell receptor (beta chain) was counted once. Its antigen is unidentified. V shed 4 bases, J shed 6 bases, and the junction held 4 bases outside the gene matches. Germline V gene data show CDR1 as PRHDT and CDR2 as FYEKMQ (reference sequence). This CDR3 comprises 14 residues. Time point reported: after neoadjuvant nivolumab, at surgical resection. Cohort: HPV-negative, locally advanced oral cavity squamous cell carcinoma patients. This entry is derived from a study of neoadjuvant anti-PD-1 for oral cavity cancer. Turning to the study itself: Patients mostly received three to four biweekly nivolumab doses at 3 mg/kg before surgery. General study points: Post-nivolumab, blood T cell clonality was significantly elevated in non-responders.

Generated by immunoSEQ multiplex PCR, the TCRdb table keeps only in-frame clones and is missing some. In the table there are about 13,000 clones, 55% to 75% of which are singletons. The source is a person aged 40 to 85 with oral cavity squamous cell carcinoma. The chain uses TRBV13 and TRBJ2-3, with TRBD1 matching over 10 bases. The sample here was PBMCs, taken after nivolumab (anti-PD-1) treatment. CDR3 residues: CASSSGQGTDTQYF. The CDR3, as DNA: TGTGCCAGCAGCTCGGGACAGGGGACGGATACGCAGTATTTT.